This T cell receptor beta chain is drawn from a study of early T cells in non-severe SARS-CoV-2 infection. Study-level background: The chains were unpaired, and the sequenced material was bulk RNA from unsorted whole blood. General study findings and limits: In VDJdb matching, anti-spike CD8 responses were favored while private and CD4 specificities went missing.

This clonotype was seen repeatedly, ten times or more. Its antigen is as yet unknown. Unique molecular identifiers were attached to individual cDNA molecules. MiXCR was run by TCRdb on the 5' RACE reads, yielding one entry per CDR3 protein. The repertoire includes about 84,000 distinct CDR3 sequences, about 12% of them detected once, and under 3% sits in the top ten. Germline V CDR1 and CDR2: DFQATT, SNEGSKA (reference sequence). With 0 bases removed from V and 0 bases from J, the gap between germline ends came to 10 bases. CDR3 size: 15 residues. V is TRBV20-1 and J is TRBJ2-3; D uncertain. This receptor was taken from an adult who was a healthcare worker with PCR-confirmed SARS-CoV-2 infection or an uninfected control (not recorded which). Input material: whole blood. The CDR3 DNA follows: TGCAGTGCTAGAGATTGGCAGACAAGCACAGATACGCAGTATTTT. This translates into CSARDWQTSTDTQYF.